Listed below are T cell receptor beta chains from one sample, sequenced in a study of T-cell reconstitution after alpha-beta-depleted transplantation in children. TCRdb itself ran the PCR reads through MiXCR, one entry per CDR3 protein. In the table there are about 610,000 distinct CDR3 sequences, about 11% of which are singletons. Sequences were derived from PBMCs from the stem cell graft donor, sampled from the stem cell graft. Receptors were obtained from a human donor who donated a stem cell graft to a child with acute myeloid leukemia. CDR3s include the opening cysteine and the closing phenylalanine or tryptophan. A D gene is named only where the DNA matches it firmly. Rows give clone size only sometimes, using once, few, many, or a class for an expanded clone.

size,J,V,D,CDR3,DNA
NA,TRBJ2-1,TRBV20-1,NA,CSAVTSQNNEQFF,TGCAGTGCGGTGACTAGTCAGAACAATGAGCAGTTCTTC
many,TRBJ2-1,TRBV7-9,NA,CASSLGTVYNEQFF,TGTGCCAGCAGCTTAGGGACAGTCTACAATGAGCAGTTCTTC
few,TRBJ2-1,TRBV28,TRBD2,CASSPPGLAGIEQFF,TGTGCCAGCAGTCCTCCGGGACTAGCGGGAATCGAGCAGTTCTTC
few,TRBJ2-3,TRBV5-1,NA,CASRTRGAWDTQYF,TGCGCCAGCAGGACTCGCGGGGCCTGGGATACGCAGTATTTT
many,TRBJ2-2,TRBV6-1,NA,CATVTAGTGELFF,TGTGCCACCGTCACAGCTGGGACCGGGGAGCTGTTTTTT
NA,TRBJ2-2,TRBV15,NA,CTTALERELFF,TGTACCACCGCTTTAGAGCGGGAGCTGTTTTTT
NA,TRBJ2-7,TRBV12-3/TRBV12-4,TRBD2,CASTLAGGPGEQYF,TGTGCCAGCACCCTAGCGGGAGGGCCGGGAGAGCAGTACTTC
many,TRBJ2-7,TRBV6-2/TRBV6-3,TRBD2,CASTPTSAPGQYF,TGTGCCAGCACCCCGACTAGCGCCCCTGGGCAGTACTTC
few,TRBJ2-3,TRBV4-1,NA,CASSQDSLTDTQYF,TGCGCCAGCAGCCAAGACTCGCTCACAGATACGCAGTATTTT
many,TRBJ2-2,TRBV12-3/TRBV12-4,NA,CASGLTENTGELFF,TGTGCCAGCGGGTTGACTGAGAACACCGGGGAGCTGTTTTTT
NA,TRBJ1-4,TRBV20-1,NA,CSAMDVATNEKLFF,TGCAGTGCTATGGACGTAGCAACTAATGAAAAACTGTTTTTT
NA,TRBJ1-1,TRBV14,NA,CASRIRGSTEAFF,TGTGCCAGCAGAATAAGAGGGTCCACTGAAGCTTTCTTT
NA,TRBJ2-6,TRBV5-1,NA,CASSPQQWTRSSGANVLTF,TGCGCCAGCAGCCCCCAGCAATGGACAAGGAGTTCTGGGGCCAACGTCCTGACTTTC
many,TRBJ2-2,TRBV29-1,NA,CSVSSSGVGELFF,TGCAGCGTTAGTTCCTCTGGTGTCGGGGAGCTGTTTTTT
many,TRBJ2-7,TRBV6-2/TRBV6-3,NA,CASSYTPGGKSYEQYF,TGTGCCAGCAGTTACACCCCAGGGGGGAAATCCTACGAGCAGTACTTC
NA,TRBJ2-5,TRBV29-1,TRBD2,CSVPGLAGESETQYF,TGCAGCGTCCCGGGACTAGCGGGAGAGTCAGAGACCCAGTACTTC
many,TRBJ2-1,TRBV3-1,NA,CASSPSTKRSEQFF,TGTGCCAGCAGCCCCTCGACAAAGCGGAGCGAGCAGTTCTTC
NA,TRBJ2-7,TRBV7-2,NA,CASSSSRRDEQYF,TGTGCCAGCAGCTCTAGTAGGCGGGACGAGCAGTACTTC
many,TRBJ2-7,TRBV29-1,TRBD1,CSVAQGAGYEQYF,TGCAGCGTTGCTCAGGGGGCGGGCTACGAGCAGTACTTC
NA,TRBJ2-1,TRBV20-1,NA,CSARGRSGYNEQFF,TGCAGTGCTAGAGGGAGGTCCGGGTACAATGAGCAGTTCTTC
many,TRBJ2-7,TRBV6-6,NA,CASSFGLLYEQYF,TGTGCCAGCAGTTTCGGACTCCTCTACGAGCAGTACTTC
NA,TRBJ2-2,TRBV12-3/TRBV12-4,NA,CASTTVGTPSTGELFF,TGTGCCAGCACCACCGTCGGGACACCAAGCACCGGGGAGCTGTTTTTT
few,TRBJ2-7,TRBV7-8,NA,CASSLVPLRTGHEQYF,TGTGCCAGCAGCTTAGTGCCCCTCCGAACAGGTCACGAGCAGTACTTC
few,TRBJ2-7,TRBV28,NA,CASVEGQGYEQYF,TGTGCCAGCGTGGAAGGCCAGGGGTACGAGCAGTACTTC
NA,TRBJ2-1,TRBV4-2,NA,CASSQDSAWSEQFF,TGTGCCAGCAGCCAAGATTCGGCTTGGAGTGAGCAGTTCTTC
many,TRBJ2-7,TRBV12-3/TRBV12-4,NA,CASSLISYEQYF,TGTGCCAGCAGTTTAATCTCCTACGAGCAGTACTTC
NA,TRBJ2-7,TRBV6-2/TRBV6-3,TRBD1,CASTGVYEQYF,TGTGCCAGTACAGGGGTCTACGAGCAGTACTTC